These 19 T cell receptor beta chains were sequenced from one sample in a study of immune reconstitution after stem cell transplant in scleroderma. From the RT-PCR reads, TCRdb called clonotypes with MiXCR, one entry per CDR3 protein. Among 1,300 to 1,500 distinct CDR3 sequences listed, 15% to 19% were seen once. Sampling was done before or after autologous hematopoietic stem cell transplantation (not recorded which). These receptors were obtained from a female donor with systemic sclerosis.

As regards this clonotype: A much larger clone sits a single nucleotide away, making a read error possible. The chain joins TRBV20-1 to TRBJ2-1; 8 nucleotides line up with TRBD2. The CDR3 consists of 14 residues. The V gene's germline CDR1 is DFQATT and CDR2 SNEGSKA (reference sequence). CDR3 in amino acids: CSASSGRGYNGQFF. DNA of the CDR3: TGCAGTGCTTCAAGCGGGAGAGGCTACAATGGGCAGTTCTTC.

This clonotype is medium-sized (0.01 to 0.1%). The chain combines TRBV6-2 or TRBV6-3 with TRBJ2-1, with TRBD2 identical over 15 bases. This CDR3 contains 19 residues. Per the germline V gene, CDR1 is MNHEY and CDR2 is SVGEGT. Trimming cost V 6 bases and J 8 bases; bases outside gene matches: 17. CDR3 loop: CASRTRTGTSGRFVDEQFF. The DNA of the CDR3 is TGTGCCAGCAGAACAAGGACCGGGACTAGCGGGAGGTTCGTCGATGAGCAGTTCTTC.

This clonotype is labeled medium-sized. The J gene is TRBJ1-2, the V gene TRBV6-5; TRBD1 might be the D (5 bases). Germline assignment: CDR1 MNHEY and CDR2 SVGAGI. CDR3 length: 14 amino acids. V was trimmed by 2 bases and J by 4 bases, leaving 11 bases between them. The CDR3 region has the DNA TGTGCCAGCAGTTACATAGACAGATTCTATGGCTACACCTTC. The encoded protein is CASSYIDRFYGYTF.

The DNA of the CDR3 is TGTGCCAGCACCGGACAGGGACAGTACGAGCAGTACTTC. Translating it yields CASTGQGQYEQYF. V gene TRBV7-9 combines with J gene TRBJ2-7; 8 bases are a match to TRBD1. Germline V gene lookup returns CDR1 SEHNR and CDR2 FQNEAQ (reference sequence). V lost 7 bases and J lost 4; bases outside the gene matches: 6. The CDR3 extends over 13 amino acids.

The chain carries TRBV12-3 or TRBV12-4 and TRBJ1-1; the D is unclear. CDR3 length: 15 amino acids. Trimming took off 3 bases at V and 1 base at J, with 12 bases between the two ends. DNA of the CDR3: TGTGCCAGCAGTTTCACGCACAGCTCGAACACTGAAGCTTTCTTT. This gives the protein CASSFTHSSNTEAFF.

This clonotype rates as medium-sized. The DNA for the CDR3 is TGTGCCAGCAGTTTAGTCCTCCCAGGGGTTTACACTGAAGCTTTCTTT. Encoded protein: CASSLVLPGVYTEAFF. The rearrangement uses TRBV27 and TRBJ1-1, with D maybe TRBD1 (6 bases). The CDR3 totals 16 residues. Germline V gene sequence: CDR1 MNHEY, CDR2 SMNVEV (reference sequence). V was cut by 2 bases and J by 3 bases, with 16 bases left in between.

This clonotype rates as medium-sized. This chain uses TRBV7-2 with TRBJ2-6; possible D gene TRBD1, 6 bases. V lost 5 bases to trimming and J lost 0 bases, with 17 bases between them. This CDR3 has 18 amino acids. Germline-derived CDR1 and CDR2 are SGHTA and FQGNSA. The CDR3 region has the DNA TGTGCCAGCAGCCCCGGGGCAGGGGTCGACTCTGGGGCCAACGTCCTGACTTTC. Its translation: CASSPGAGVDSGANVLTF. Based on the CDR3 plus reference TRBV7-2 and TRBJ2-6, the full variable domain is GAGVSQSPSNKVTEKGKDVELRCDPISGHTALYWYRQSLGQGLEFLIYFQGNSAPDKSGLPSDRFSAERTGGSVSTLTIQRTQQEDSAVYLCASSPGAGVDSGANVLTFGAGSRLTVL.

This rearrangement joins TRBV5-1 to TRBJ2-3; 8 positions match TRBD2. The V segment lost 2 bases and the J segment 3 bases; nucleotides outside the gene matches: 14. CDR1 is SGHRS, CDR2 YFSETQ, per germline. This CDR3 has 18 amino acids. For the CDR3, the DNA is TGCGCCAGCAGCTTCTCCAACGGGAGGGCTCGTTCTACAGATACGCAGTATTTT. Its translation is CASSFSNGRARSTDTQYF.

This clonotype is deemed medium-sized. The chain employs TRBV3-1 and TRBJ2-2, with TRBD2 matching 15 bases. In germline, CDR1 is LGHDT, CDR2 YNNKEL (reference sequence). The J segment lost 0 bases and the V segment lost 1 base, leaving 3 bases of the junction unmatched. This CDR3 contains 19 residues. The CDR3 DNA reads as TGTGCCAGCAGCCAAGCCGGACTAGCGGGGGGGCCGAACACCGGGGAGCTGTTTTTT. Translated, it gives CASSQAGLAGGPNTGELFF.

The chain links TRBV5-1 to TRBJ2-3; the D gene is possibly TRBD2 (5 bases). The germline CDR1 and CDR2 sequences are SGHRS and YFSETQ. Trimming removed 4 bases from V and 4 bases from J, with 16 bases in between. The length of the CDR3 is 15 residues. CDR3 DNA sequence: TGCGCCAGCAGCCTCAGCGGTTCGGCGGCAGATACGCAGTATTTT. Translated: CASSLSGSAADTQYF.

This clonotype is labeled as medium-sized (0.01 to 0.1%). The chain uses TRBV20-1 and TRBJ1-1, with D possibly TRBD1 on 5 matching bases. CDR1 and CDR2 from the germline V gene are DFQATT and SNEGSKA (reference sequence). The CDR3 runs to 14 residues. V gave up 1 base and J gave up 5 bases, with 14 bases separating them. The CDR3 DNA reads as TGCAGTGCTAGAGTGGGGGATTTGACGACTGAAGCTTTCTTT. As protein: CSARVGDLTTEAFF.

A few counts support this clonotype. The chain combines TRBV28 with TRBJ2-3, with D uncertain. V was cut by 2 bases and J by 9 bases, with 6 bases left in between. CDR3 size: 11 residues. CDR1 MDHEN and CDR2 SYDVKM come from the germline V gene. The CDR3 bases are TGTGCCAGCAGTTTACGGGTAACGCAGTATTTT. Amino acids: CASSLRVTQYF.

This clonotype is large within its sample. The V call is TRBV7-2, the J call TRBJ1-5; 9 bases fit TRBD1. CDR3 length equals 15 residues. With V trimmed by 5 bases and J by 5 bases, 7 bases remained unmatched. Germline values: CDR1 SGHTA, CDR2 FQGNSA. CDR3 in amino acids: CASSASGQGYQPQHF. CDR3 nucleotide sequence: TGTGCCAGCAGCGCGTCTGGACAGGGGTATCAGCCCCAGCATTTT.

This clonotype counts as medium-sized. V is TRBV7-9 and J is TRBJ1-1; D unresolved. V was shortened by 7 bases and J by 1 base, with 13 bases between the two germline ends. CDR1 SEHNR and CDR2 FQNEAQ come from the germline V gene (reference sequence). CDR3 length: 14 amino acids. CDR3 nucleotide sequence: TGTGCCAGCACGGCCTTCAAGAGGAACACTGAAGCTTTCTTT. Translated, it gives CASTAFKRNTEAFF.

Within the sample, this clonotype is medium-sized (0.01 to 0.1%). This chain joins TRBV7-3 and TRBJ2-3; a possible D gene is TRBD2 (6 bases). CDR3 length equals 16 residues. Germline assignment: CDR1 SGHTA and CDR2 FQGTGA. The ends were cut back, 5 bases at V and 6 bases at J, with 21 bases in the middle. DNA for the CDR3: TGTGCCAGCAGCCCCACCCCGGGGGTCCGGAACGATACGCAGTATTTT. This encodes CASSPTPGVRNDTQYF. The variable domain in full, with the rest retrieved from reference TRBV7-3 and TRBJ2-3, is GAGVSQTPSNKVTEKGKYVELRCDPISGHTALYWYRQSLGQGPEFLIYFQGTGAADDSGLPNDRFFAVRPEGSVSTLKIQRTERGDSAVYLCASSPTPGVRNDTQYFGPGTRLTVL.

By share of the sample, this clonotype is medium-sized. The chain carries TRBV6-2 or TRBV6-3 and TRBJ2-7; D may be TRBD1 (5 bases). The CDR3 totals 14 residues. Germline CDR1 reads MNHEY; CDR2 reads SVGEGT. The V gene lost 7 bases and the J gene lost 2 bases, with 15 bases spanning the gap. DNA for the CDR3: TGTGCCAGCACCCGACCGACAGCCCCCTACGAGCAGTACTTC. As protein: CASTRPTAPYEQYF.

This clonotype was counted only a few times. The chain joins TRBV14 to TRBJ2-2; D is perhaps TRBD1 or TRBD2 (5 bases each). The V end was cut by 0 bases, the J end by 3 bases, with 11 bases between. This CDR3 has 16 residues. The germline V gene has CDR1 SGHDN and CDR2 FVKESK. The CDR3 loop is CASSQDRGTHTGELFF. CDR3 sequence (DNA): TGTGCCAGCAGCCAAGATCGAGGGACCCACACCGGGGAGCTGTTTTTT. Using reference TRBV14 and TRBJ2-2 for the parts outside the CDR3, the full variable domain is EAGVTQFPSHSVIEKGQTVTLRCDPISGHDNLYWYRRVMGKEIKFLLHFVKESKQDESGMPNNRFLAERTGGTYSTLKVQPAELEDSGVYFCASSQDRGTHTGELFFGEGSRLTVL.

To note about this clonotype: Germline and junction disagree at one end, which may indicate a read error. This chain connects TRBV7-2 to TRBJ2-3; D possibly uses TRBD1 or TRBD2 (5 bases each). This CDR3 spans 15 amino acids. The germline V gene encodes CDR1 SGHTA and CDR2 FQGNSA. The CDR3 coding sequence is TGTGCCAGCCTGTTAGGGGAGAGAAGGTGGGATACACAGTATTTT. Residues: CASLLGERRWDTQYF.

This clonotype was detected a few times. The chain carries TRBV20-1 and TRBJ1-5, with TRBD1 identical over 8 bases. Trimming at V came to 5 bases and at J to 6 bases, leaving 6 bases not matched to a gene. Germline V gene data show CDR1 as DFQATT and CDR2 as SNEGSKA (reference sequence). The CDR3 has 13 residues. CDR3 region: CSASPGGAQPQHF. DNA for the CDR3: TGCAGTGCTTCCCCAGGGGGCGCTCAGCCCCAGCATTTT.